The 2 T cell receptor beta chains reported below all come from one sample, sequenced in a study of T cell responses to AZD1222 COVID-19 vaccine. Measured with immunoSEQ multiplex PCR; TCRdb has only the in-frame clones, and not every one. The data contain some 130,000 clones, over 75% of them singletons. The starting material was peripheral blood, obtained on day 0 of MenACWY control vaccination. The receptors derive from an adult in good health.

The chain is built from TRBV19 and TRBJ2-1; D remains ambiguous. V lost 2 bases and J lost 2, with 13 bases in between. Germline CDR1 and CDR2: LNHDA and SQIVND (reference sequence). The CDR3 is 16 residues long. CDR3 bases: TGTGCCAGTAGTATAAATGAGATTTTCCCCTACAATGAGCAGTTCTTC. Its protein is CASSINEIFPYNEQFF.

V and J are TRBV2 and TRBJ2-4; TRBD2 matches at 7 bases. In germline, CDR1 is SNHLY, CDR2 FYNNEI. This CDR3 is built from 15 residues. V lost 6 bases to trimming and J lost 0 bases; unmatched junction nucleotides: 5. The CDR3 DNA is TGTGCCAGCAGCCTGGGGGAGGGAGCCAAAAACATTCAGTACTTC. Its protein is CASSLGEGAKNIQYF. Together with reference TRBV2 and TRBJ2-4, the CDR3 gives the full variable domain: EPEVTQTPSHQVTQMGQEVILRCVPISNHLYFYWYRQILGQKVEFLVSFYNNEISEKSEIFDDQFSVERPDGSNFTLKIRSTKLEDSAMYFCASSLGEGAKNIQYFGAGTRLSVL.